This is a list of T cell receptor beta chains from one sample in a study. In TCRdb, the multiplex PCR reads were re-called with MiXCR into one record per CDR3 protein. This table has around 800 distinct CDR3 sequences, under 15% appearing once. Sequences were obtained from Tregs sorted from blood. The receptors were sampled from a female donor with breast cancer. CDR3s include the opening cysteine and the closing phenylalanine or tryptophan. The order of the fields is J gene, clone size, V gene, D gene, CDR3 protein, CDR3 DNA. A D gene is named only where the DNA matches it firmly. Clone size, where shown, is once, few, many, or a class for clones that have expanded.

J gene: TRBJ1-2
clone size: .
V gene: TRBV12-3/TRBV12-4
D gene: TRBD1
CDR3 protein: CASSLSGQGIYGYTF
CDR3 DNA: TGTGCCAGCAGTTTATCGGGACAGGGAATTTATGGCTACACCTTC

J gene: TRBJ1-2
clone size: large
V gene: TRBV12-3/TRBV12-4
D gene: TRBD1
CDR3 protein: CASSQTGTGIGGYTF
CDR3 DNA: TGTGCCAGCAGTCAGACCGGGACAGGCATTGGTGGCTACACCTTC

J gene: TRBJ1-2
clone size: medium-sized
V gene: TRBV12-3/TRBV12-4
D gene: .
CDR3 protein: CASSPTGTYGYTF
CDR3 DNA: TGTGCCAGCAGTCCTACAGGGACCTATGGCTACACCTTC

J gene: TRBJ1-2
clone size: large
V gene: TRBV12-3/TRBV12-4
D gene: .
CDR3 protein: CASSLGRGYTF
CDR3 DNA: TGTGCCAGCAGTTTAGGCAGAGGCTACACCTTC

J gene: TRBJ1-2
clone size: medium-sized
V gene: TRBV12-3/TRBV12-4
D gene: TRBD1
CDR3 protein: CASSHIGQGLNYGYTF
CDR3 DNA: TGTGCCAGCAGTCATATCGGACAGGGCCTTAACTATGGCTACACCTTC

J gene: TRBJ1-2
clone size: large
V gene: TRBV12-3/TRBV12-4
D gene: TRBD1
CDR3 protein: CASSPTGTGLGYGYTF
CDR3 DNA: TGTGCCAGCAGTCCTACCGGGACAGGTCTCGGCTATGGCTACACCTTC

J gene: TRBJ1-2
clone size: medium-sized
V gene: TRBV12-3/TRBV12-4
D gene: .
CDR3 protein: CASTLRGGEPGYGYTF
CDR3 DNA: TGTGCCAGCACCCTACGAGGCGGAGAACCAGGCTATGGCTACACCTTC

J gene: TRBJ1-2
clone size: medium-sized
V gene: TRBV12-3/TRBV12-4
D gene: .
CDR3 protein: CASSSPTALYGYTF
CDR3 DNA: TGTGCCAGCAGTTCCCCGACAGCCCTCTATGGCTACACCTTC

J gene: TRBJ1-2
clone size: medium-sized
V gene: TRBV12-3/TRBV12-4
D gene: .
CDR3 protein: CASTSHGAVYGYTF
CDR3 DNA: TGTGCCAGCACCTCACACGGGGCGGTCTATGGCTACACCTTC

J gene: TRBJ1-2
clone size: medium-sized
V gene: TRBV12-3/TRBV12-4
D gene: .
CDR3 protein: CASTLGSYGYTF
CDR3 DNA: TGTGCCAGCACCCTGGGGAGCTATGGCTACACCTTC

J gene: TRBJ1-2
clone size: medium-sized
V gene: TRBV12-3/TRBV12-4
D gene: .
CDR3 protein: CASSLLGSGGYTF
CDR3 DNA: TGTGCCAGCAGTTTACTAGGGAGCGGTGGCTACACCTTC

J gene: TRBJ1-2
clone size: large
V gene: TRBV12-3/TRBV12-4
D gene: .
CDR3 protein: CASSLARRNYGYTF
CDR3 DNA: TGTGCCAGCAGTTTAGCGCGACGAAACTATGGCTACACCTTC

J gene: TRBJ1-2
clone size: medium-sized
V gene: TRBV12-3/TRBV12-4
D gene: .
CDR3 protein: CASSPGPPVHNYGYTF
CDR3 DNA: TGTGCCAGCAGCCCGGGACCTCCCGTACATAACTATGGCTACACCTTC

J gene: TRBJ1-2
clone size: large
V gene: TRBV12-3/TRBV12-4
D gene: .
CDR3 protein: CASSLAGINYGYTF
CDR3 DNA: TGTGCCAGCAGTTTGGCAGGCATTAACTATGGCTACACCTTC

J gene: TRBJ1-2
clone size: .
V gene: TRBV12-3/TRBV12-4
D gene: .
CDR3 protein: CASTLMGLGYGYTF
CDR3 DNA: TGTGCCAGCACCCTAATGGGACTAGGCTATGGCTACACCTTC